This TCR beta chain was recorded in a study of cytomegalovirus exposure and HLA in healthy donors. In germline, CDR1 is MNHNY, CDR2 SVGAGI (reference sequence). The CDR3 consists of 14 residues. Trimming removed 5 bases from V and 1 base from J, with 11 bases in between. The PCR ran on 60 Vbeta and 13 Jbeta primers. The repertoire was sequenced with immunoSEQ multiplex PCR; TCRdb's copy has only in-frame clones and lacks some. The sample yields approximately 150,000 clones, around 80% seen once. The sample consisted of PBMCs. The receptor comes from a man aged 30 to 39 in good health and CMV-seronegative. The gene calls are TRBV6-6 and TRBJ1-1; D is possibly TRBD1 (5 bases). The CDR3 bases are TGTGCCAGCAGTCCCCGGGACTGGAACACTGAAGCTTTCTTT. This translates into CASSPRDWNTEAFF.